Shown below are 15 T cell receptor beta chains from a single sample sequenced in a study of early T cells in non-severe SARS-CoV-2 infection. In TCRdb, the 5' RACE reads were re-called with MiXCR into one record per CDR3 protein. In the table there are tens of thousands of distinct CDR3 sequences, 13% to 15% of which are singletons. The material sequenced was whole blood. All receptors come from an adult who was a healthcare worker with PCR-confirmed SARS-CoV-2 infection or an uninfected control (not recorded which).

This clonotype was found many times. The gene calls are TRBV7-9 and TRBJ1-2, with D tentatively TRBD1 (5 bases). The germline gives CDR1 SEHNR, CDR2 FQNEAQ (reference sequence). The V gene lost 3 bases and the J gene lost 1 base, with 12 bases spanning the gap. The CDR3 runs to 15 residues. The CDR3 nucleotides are TGTGCCAGCAGCTTGGGGCAGGGTAGTAACTATGGCTACACCTTC. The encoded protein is CASSLGQGSNYGYTF.

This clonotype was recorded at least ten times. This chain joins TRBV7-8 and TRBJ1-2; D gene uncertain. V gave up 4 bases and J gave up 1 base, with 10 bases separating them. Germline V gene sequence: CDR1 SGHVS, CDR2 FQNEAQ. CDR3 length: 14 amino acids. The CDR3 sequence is CASSSLQNNYGYTF. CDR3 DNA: TGTGCCAGCAGCTCATTACAGAATAACTATGGCTACACCTTC.

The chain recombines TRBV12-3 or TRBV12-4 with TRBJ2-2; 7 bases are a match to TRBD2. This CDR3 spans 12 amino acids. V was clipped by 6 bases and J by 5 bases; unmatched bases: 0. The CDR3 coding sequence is TGTGCCAGCAGCGGGAGGACCGGGGAGCTGTTTTTT. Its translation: CASSGRTGELFF.

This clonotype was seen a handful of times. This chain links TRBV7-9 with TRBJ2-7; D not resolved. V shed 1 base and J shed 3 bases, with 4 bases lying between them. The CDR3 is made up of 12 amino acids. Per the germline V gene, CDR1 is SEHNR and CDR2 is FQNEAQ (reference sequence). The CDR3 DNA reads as TGTGCCAGCAGCTTAGTCGACTACGAGCAGTACTTC. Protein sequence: CASSLVDYEQYF.

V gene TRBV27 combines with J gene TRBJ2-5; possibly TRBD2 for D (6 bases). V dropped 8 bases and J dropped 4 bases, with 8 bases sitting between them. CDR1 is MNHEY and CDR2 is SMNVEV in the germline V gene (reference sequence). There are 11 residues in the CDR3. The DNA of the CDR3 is TGTGCCAGCGGGGGAGGAGAGACCCAGTACTTC. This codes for CASGGGETQYF.

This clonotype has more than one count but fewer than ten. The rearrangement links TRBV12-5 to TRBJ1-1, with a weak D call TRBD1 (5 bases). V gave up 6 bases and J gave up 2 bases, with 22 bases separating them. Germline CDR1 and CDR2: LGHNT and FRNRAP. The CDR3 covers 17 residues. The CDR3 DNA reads TGTGCTAGTGGCCTCCCGGACACGGCGTACTACAACACTGAAGCTTTCTTT. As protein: CASGLPDTAYYNTEAFF.

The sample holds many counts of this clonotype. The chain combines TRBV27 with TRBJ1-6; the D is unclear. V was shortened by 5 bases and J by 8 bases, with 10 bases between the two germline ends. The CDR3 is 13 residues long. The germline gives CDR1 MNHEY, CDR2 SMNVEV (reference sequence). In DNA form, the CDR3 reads TGTGCCAGCAGTGCCCGGGGTTATTCACCCCTCCACTTT. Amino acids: CASSARGYSPLHF.

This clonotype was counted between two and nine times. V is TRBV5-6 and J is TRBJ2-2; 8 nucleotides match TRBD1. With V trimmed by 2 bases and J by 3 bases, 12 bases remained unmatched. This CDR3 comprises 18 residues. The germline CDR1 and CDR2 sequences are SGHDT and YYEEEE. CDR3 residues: CASSFGPQGALYTGELFF. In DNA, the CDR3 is TGTGCCAGCAGCTTCGGACCCCAGGGGGCCCTTTACACCGGGGAGCTGTTTTTT.

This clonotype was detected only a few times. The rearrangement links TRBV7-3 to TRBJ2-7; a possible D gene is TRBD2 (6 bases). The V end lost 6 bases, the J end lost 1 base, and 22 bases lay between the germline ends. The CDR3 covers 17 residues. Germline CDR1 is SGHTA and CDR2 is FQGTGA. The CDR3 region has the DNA TGTGCCAGCAGGTTAGGAGGGCATCAGAGGAATTCCTACGAGCAGTACTTC. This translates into CASRLGGHQRNSYEQYF.

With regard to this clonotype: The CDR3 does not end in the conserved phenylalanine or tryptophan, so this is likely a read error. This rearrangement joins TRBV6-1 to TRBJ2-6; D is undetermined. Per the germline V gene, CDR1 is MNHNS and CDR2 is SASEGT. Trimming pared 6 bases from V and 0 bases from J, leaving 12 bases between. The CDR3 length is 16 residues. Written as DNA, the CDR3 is TGTGCCAGCAGGCTGATTCGTACCTCTGGGGCCAACGTCCTGACTTCC. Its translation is CASRLIRTSGANVLTS.

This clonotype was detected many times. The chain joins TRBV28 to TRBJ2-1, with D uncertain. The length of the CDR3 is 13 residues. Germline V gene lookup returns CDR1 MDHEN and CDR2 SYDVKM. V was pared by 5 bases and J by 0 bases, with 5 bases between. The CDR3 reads CASSPSSYNEQFF. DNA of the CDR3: TGTGCCAGCAGTCCCAGCTCCTACAATGAGCAGTTCTTC.

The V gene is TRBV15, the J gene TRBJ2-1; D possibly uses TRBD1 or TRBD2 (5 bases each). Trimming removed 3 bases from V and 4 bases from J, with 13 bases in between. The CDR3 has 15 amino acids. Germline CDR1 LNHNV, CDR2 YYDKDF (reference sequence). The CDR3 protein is CATSSGTPSYNEQFF. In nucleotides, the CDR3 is TGTGCCACCAGCAGCGGGACCCCGTCTTACAATGAGCAGTTCTTC.

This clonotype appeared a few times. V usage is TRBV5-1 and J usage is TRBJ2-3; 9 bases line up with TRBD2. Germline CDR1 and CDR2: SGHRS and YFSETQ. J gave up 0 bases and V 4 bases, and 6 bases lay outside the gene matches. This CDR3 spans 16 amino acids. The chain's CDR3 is CASSIGTSRSTDTQYF. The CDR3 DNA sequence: TGCGCCAGCAGCATTGGGACTAGCCGAAGCACAGATACGCAGTATTTT.

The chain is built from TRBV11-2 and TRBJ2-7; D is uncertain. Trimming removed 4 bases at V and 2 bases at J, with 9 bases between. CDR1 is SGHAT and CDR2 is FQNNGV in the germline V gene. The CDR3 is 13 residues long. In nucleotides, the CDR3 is TGTGCCAGCAGCTCTACAGAGACCTACGAGCAGTACTTC. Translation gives CASSSTETYEQYF.

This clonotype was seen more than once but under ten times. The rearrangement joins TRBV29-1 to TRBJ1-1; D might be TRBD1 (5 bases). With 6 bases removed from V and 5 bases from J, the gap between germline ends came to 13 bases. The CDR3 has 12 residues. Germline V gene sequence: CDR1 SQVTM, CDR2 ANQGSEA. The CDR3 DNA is TGCAGCGTAACGACGGGGGAAACTGAAGCTTTCTTT. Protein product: CSVTTGETEAFF.